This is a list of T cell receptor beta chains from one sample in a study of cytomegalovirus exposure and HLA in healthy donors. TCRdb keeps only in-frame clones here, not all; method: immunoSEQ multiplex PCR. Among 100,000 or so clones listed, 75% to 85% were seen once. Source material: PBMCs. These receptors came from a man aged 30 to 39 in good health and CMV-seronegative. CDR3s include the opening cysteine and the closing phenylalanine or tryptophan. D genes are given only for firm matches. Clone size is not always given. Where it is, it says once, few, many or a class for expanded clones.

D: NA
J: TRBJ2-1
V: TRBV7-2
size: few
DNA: TGTGCCAGCATGGTCGGGAACTACAATGAGCAGTTCTTC
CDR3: CASMVGNYNEQFF

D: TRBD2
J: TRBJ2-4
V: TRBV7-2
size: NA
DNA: TGTGCCAGCAGCTTCGGGGGGGAAGGCATTCAGTACTTC
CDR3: CASSFGGEGIQYF

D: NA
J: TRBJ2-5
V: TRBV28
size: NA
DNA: TGTGCCAGCAGCCTCGGGAGGGGGCATGAAGAGACCCAGTACTTC
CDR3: CASSLGRGHEETQYF

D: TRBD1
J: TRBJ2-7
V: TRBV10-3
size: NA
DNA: TGTGCCATCAGGATCCCGGGACAGGGCAACGAGCAGTACTTC
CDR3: CAIRIPGQGNEQYF

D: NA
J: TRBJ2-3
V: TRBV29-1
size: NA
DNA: TGCAGCGTTGAAGTGGCGGTACAGGTAAATACGCAGTATTTT
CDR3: CSVEVAVQVNTQYF

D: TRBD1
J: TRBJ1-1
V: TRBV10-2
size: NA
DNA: TGCGCCAGCAGTGAGTCGGCAGGGGGCATGAACACTGAAGCTTTCTTT
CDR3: CASSESAGGMNTEAFF

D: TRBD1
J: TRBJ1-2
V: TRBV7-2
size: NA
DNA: TGTGCCAGCAGCACGGACAGGAGAAACTATGGCTACACCTTC
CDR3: CASSTDRRNYGYTF

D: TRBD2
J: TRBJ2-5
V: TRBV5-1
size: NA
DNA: TGCGCCAGCAGACCGGGCGGGAGTACTAGCGGCCAAGAGACCCAGTACTTC
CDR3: CASRPGGSTSGQETQYF

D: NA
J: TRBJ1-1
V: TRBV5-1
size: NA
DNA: TGCGCCAGCAGCCCGTTCGGGGGGCTTGCTGAAGCTTTCTTT
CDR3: CASSPFGGLAEAFF

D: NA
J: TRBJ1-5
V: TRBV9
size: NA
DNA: TGTGCCAGCAGCGTAGGATCCGGTAGCAATCAGCCCCAGCATTTT
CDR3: CASSVGSGSNQPQHF

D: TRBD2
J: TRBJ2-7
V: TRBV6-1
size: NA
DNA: TGTGCCAGCAGTTCGCTAGCGGGGGTATCCTACGAGCAGTACTTC
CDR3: CASSSLAGVSYEQYF

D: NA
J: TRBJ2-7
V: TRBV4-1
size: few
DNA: TGCGCCAGCAGCCAAAGGTCCGGGGGCGAGCAGTACTTC
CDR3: CASSQRSGGEQYF

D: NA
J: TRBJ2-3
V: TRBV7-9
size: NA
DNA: TGTGCCAGCAGACCCCCCCACAGGCTGGGAGATACGCAGTATTTT
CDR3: CASRPPHRLGDTQYF

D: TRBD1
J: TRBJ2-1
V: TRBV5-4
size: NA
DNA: TGTGCCAGCAGCCCCGGGACAGCTTGGAGCTCCTACAATGAGCAGTTCTTC
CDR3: CASSPGTAWSSYNEQFF

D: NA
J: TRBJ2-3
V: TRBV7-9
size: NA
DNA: TGTGCCAGCAGCTTAGTGAGTGCAGATACGCAGTATTTT
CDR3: CASSLVSADTQYF

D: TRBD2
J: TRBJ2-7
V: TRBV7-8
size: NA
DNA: TGTGCCAGCACCGGGACTAGCGGGGTCTCCTACGAGCAGTACTTC
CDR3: CASTGTSGVSYEQYF

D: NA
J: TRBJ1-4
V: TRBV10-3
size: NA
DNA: TGTGCCATCAGTGAGTCATTGGGGCAGGGCAATGAAAAACTGTTTTTT
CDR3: CAISESLGQGNEKLFF

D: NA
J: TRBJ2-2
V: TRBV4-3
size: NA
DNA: TGCGCCAGCAGCCCTTCAGACAGGGCGCTAGCGGGTACCGGGGAGCTGTTTTTT
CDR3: CASSPSDRALAGTGELFF

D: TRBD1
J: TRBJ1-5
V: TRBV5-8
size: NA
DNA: TGTGCCAGCAGCTTGGAAGCGGGACAGGGGGATAGCAATCAGCCCCAGCATTTT
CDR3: CASSLEAGQGDSNQPQHF

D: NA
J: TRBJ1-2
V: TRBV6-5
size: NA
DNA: TGTGCCAGCAGTTACTCGGGGGGGGTAGATGGCTACACCTTC
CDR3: CASSYSGGVDGYTF

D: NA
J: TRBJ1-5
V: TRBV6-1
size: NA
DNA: TGTGCCAGCAGGGATGACAGTAATCAGCCCCAGCATTTT
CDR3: CASRDDSNQPQHF

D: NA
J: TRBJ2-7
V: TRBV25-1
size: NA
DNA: TGTGCCAGCATGGGGGCAGGGTCGGGCTACGAGCAGTACTTC
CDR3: CASMGAGSGYEQYF

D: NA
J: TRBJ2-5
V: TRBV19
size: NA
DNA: TGTGCCAGTAGTATGCGCCAGGTAGAGACCCAGTACTTC
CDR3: CASSMRQVETQYF

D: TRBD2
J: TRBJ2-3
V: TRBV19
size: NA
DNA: TGTGCCTCCAAGCTAGCGGGGACAGATACGCAGTATTTT
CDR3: CASKLAGTDTQYF

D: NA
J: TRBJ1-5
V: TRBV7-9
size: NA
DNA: TGTGCCAGCAGCTTACAGGGAGGTCAGCCCCAGCATTTT
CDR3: CASSLQGGQPQHF

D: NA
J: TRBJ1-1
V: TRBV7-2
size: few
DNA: TGTGCCAGCAGCTTCGGGGGTACGAACACTGAAGCTTTCTTT
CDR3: CASSFGGTNTEAFF

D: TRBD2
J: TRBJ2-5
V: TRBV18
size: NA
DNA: TGTGCCAGCTCACCTAGCGGGAGCGAAGAGACCCAGTACTTC
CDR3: CASSPSGSEETQYF

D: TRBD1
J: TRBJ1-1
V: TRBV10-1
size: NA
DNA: TGCGCCAGCAGTGACCCTGGACAGGGCACTGAAGCTTTCTTT
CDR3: CASSDPGQGTEAFF

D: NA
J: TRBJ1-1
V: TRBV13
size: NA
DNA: TGTGCCAGCAGGAGAACTGGGACTAGTACTGAAGCTTTCTTT
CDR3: CASRRTGTSTEAFF

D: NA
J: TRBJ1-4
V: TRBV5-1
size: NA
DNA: TGCGCCAGCAGCTTGGGTGCGACTAATGAAAAACTGTTTTTT
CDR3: CASSLGATNEKLFF

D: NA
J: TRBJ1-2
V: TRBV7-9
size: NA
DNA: TGTGCCAGCAGCTTCGAGGGGGGGCAGCGTGGCTACACCTTC
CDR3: CASSFEGGQRGYTF

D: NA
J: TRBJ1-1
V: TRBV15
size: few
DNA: TGTGCCACCAGCAGAGGCAGGGGCATGAACACTGAAGCTTTCTTT
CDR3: CATSRGRGMNTEAFF

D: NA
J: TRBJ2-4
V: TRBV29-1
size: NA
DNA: TGCAGCGTTGTACCGACAGTTGAAAACATTCAGTACTTC
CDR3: CSVVPTVENIQYF

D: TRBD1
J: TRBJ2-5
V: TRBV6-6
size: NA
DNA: TGTGCCAGCAGCCTCGGACAGGTGGGGTCGGACCAGTACTTC
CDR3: CASSLGQVGSDQYF

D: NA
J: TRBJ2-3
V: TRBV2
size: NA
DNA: TGTGCCAGCAGTGACCCCGGGGTGCACACAGATACGCAGTATTTT
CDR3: CASSDPGVHTDTQYF

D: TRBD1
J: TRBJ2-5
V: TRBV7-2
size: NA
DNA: TGTGCCAGCAGCTTACCGGGACAGGGGGGAGAGACCCAGTACTTC
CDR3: CASSLPGQGGETQYF

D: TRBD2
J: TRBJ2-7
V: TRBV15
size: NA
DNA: TGTGCCACCAGCAGAGATAAGGCTAGCGGGAGTTTTGGTGAGCAGTACTTC
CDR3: CATSRDKASGSFGEQYF

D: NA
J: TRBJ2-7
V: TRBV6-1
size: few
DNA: TGTGCCAGCAGTGCGTCGCGAAGCTCATACGAGCAGTACTTC
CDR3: CASSASRSSYEQYF

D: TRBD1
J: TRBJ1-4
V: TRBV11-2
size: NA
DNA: TGTGCCAGCAGACCCGGGACAGATAATGAAAAACTGTTTTTT
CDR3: CASRPGTDNEKLFF

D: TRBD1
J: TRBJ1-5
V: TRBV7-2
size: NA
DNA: TGTGCCAGCAGCACCGGGACAGGGGGCAGGCAGCCCCAGCATTTT
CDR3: CASSTGTGGRQPQHF

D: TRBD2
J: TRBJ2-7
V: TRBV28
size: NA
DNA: TGTGCCAGCAGTTCTCCGGGACTAGCGGGAGGCTACGAGCAGTACTTC
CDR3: CASSSPGLAGGYEQYF

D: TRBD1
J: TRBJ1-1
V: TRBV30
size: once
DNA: TGTGCCTGGAGTGGAGGACAGGGGCCTGAAGCTTTCTTT
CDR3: CAWSGGQGPEAFF

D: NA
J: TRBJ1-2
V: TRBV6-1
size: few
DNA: TGTGCCAGCAGTGAACAGGGTCGGCTTGGCTACACCTTC
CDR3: CASSEQGRLGYTF

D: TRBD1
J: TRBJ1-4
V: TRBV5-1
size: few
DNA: TGCGCCAGCAGCTTGGGACAGGGAATCACAACTAATGAAAAACTGTTTTTT
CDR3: CASSLGQGITTNEKLFF

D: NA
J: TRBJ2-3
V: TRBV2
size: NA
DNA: TGTGCCAGCAGTGAAGGTCTACAGGGTCCAGATACGCAGTATTTT
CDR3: CASSEGLQGPDTQYF

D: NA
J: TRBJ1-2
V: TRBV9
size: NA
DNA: TGTGCCAGCAGTCCCACTACCGGGGTTTATGGCTACACCTTC
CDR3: CASSPTTGVYGYTF

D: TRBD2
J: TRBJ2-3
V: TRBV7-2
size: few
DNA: TGTGCCAGCAGCTTATACGGGGGGAGCACAGATACGCAGTATTTT
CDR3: CASSLYGGSTDTQYF